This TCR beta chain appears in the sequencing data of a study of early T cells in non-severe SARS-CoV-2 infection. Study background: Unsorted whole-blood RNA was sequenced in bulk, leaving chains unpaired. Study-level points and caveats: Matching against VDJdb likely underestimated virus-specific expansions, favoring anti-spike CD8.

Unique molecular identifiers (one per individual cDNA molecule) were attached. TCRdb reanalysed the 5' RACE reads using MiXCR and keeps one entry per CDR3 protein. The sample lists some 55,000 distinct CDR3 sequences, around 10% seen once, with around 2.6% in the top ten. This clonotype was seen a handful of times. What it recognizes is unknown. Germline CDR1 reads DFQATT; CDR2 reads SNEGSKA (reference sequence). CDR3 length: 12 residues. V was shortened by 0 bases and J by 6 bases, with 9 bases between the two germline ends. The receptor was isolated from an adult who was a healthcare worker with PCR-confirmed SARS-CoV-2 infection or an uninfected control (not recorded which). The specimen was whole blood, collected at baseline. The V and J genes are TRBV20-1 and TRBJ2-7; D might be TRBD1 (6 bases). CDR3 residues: CSAREGGREQYF. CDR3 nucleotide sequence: TGCAGTGCTAGAGAAGGGGGACGCGAGCAGTACTTC.